The rows below give T cell receptor beta chains drawn from one sample of a study of cytomegalovirus exposure and HLA in healthy donors. Some clones are missing from TCRdb's copy, which holds only in-frame ones; the method was immunoSEQ multiplex PCR. The sample comprises 130,000 to 150,000 clones, 74% of which are singletons, and roughly 4.5% rests with the top ten. Sequencing was done on a sample of PBMCs. All receptors come from a man between 18 and 35 years old in good health and CMV-seropositive. Each CDR3 is given with its conserved first and last residue. D genes are given only for firm matches. Only some rows state a clone size, as once, few, many or a class for expanded clones.

>NA|TRBJ2-1|NA|TRBV27|16
TGTGCCAGCAGTTCCAGAGGCGGGGGCCCCAGTTATGAGCAGTTCTTC
CASSSRGGGPSYEQFF
>TRBD1|TRBJ2-7|NA|TRBV28|15
TGTGCCAGCAGTGCCCAAGGGACAGCTACGTACGAGCAGTACTTC
CASSAQGTATYEQYF
>NA|TRBJ1-2|NA|TRBV7-9|14
TGTGCCAGCAGCTTAGGCCGGGATAACTATGGCTACACCTTC
CASSLGRDNYGYTF
>NA|TRBJ1-1|NA|TRBV5-1|15
TGCGCCAGCAGCTTGATGGCGGGGGCGGAACTTGAAGCTTTCTTT
CASSLMAGAELEAFF
>NA|TRBJ1-2|NA|TRBV6-1|14
TGTGCCAGCAGTGAATTAGCGGCAGGAAGGGGCTACACCTTC
CASSELAAGRGYTF
>NA|TRBJ1-2|NA|TRBV4-1|15
TGCGCCAGCAGCCGGGCAGATATTATCAGCGGTGGCTACACCTTC
CASSRADIISGGYTF
>NA|TRBJ2-5|NA|TRBV15|14
TGTGCCACCAGCAAGAGAAGAGCACAAGAGACCCAGTACTTC
CATSKRRAQETQYF
>TRBD1|TRBJ1-5|NA|TRBV11-2|18
TGTGCCAGCAGCATCGGGACAGGGGGCTCAACGGGCGCTCAGCCCCAGCATTTT
CASSIGTGGSTGAQPQHF
>NA|TRBJ1-2|NA|TRBV6-5|13
TGTGCCAGCAATCCGGGGGGGCCATATGGCTACACCTTC
CASNPGGPYGYTF
>TRBD2|TRBJ2-3|NA|TRBV4-1|15
TGCGCCAGCAGCCAGGGCGGGAGGGGCACAGATACGCAGTATTTT
CASSQGGRGTDTQYF
>NA|TRBJ2-5|NA|TRBV2|12
TGTGCCAGCACGACTAGTGGGGAGACCCAGTACTTC
CASTTSGETQYF
>NA|TRBJ1-2|few|TRBV7-8|13
TGTGCCAGCAGCTCGGGAAACAGGGATGGCTACACCTTC
CASSSGNRDGYTF
>NA|TRBJ2-7|once|TRBV9|16
TGTGCCAGCAGCGAACGTTGGGACTCGATTACCTACGAGCAGTACTTC
CASSERWDSITYEQYF
>NA|TRBJ1-6|NA|TRBV6-1|14
TGTGCCAGCCGGATGAGGGCGGGGGATTCACCCCTCCACTTT
CASRMRAGDSPLHF
>NA|TRBJ1-4|NA|TRBV30|13
TGTGCCTGGAGTACGGGGGTTGACGAAAAACTGTTTTTT
CAWSTGVDEKLFF
>TRBD2|TRBJ2-1|NA|TRBV5-1|15
TGCGCCAGCAGCAGGACTAGCGGGCCGATCAATGAGCAGTTCTTC
CASSRTSGPINEQFF
>NA|TRBJ2-5|NA|TRBV18|13
TGTGCCAGCTCACGAGCTAGTACGGAGACCCAGTACTTC
CASSRASTETQYF
>NA|TRBJ2-7|NA|TRBV5-1|16
TGCGCCAGCAGCTTGGCCAGAGGGCTAGCCACCTACGAGCAGTACTTC
CASSLARGLATYEQYF
>TRBD1|TRBJ2-7|NA|TRBV5-1|14
TGCGCCAGCAGCTTACAGGGGTCCCCCTACGAGCAGTACTTC
CASSLQGSPYEQYF
>TRBD2|TRBJ2-7|NA|TRBV5-6|14
TGTGCCAGCAGCTTGGAACTAGCGGGCTACGAGCAGTACTTC
CASSLELAGYEQYF
>TRBD1|TRBJ1-2|NA|TRBV19|15
TGTGCCAGTAGTCCCCAGAGACAGGGCGCCTATGGCTACACCTTC
CASSPQRQGAYGYTF
>NA|TRBJ1-5|NA|TRBV9|14
TGTGCCAGCAGCCCCGGGGGCGGGGGTCAGCCCCAGCATTTT
CASSPGGGGQPQHF
>NA|TRBJ1-1|NA|TRBV29-1|13
TGCAGCGCCTGGGGCACCTTGAACACTGAAGCTTTCTTT
CSAWGTLNTEAFF
>TRBD1|TRBJ1-6|NA|TRBV19|14
TGTGCCAGTACTGCGACAGGGGGGTATTCACCCCTCCACTTT
CASTATGGYSPLHF
>NA|TRBJ1-3|NA|TRBV28|14
TGTGCCAGCAGTCGCGGTCTTTCTGGAAACACCATATATTTT
CASSRGLSGNTIYF
>NA|TRBJ2-5|NA|TRBV5-1|15
TGCGCCAGCAGCTTGACCGGCAGGGGGGAAGAGACCCAGTACTTC
CASSLTGRGEETQYF
>TRBD2|TRBJ2-5|NA|TRBV28|16
TGTGCCAGCAGTTTCGAGGGAGGGACTCTCCAAGAGACCCAGTACTTC
CASSFEGGTLQETQYF
>NA|TRBJ2-2|NA|TRBV7-3|14
TGTGCCAGCAGCTTAGCGGGGTCCACCGGGGAGCTGTTTTTT
CASSLAGSTGELFF
>TRBD2|TRBJ2-3|NA|TRBV5-1|18
TGCGCCAGCAGCTTGGGGGCCCGGGGAGGGGCCATCACAGATACGCAGTATTTT
CASSLGARGGAITDTQYF
>NA|TRBJ2-3|few|TRBV4-1|16
TGCGCCAGCAGCCTACCCTGGGGAGTCAGCACAGATACGCAGTATTTT
CASSLPWGVSTDTQYF
>NA|TRBJ2-1|NA|TRBV9|15
TGTGCCAGCAGCGTAGAGGGGGGCGGGGAGGGTGAGCAGTTCTTC
CASSVEGGGEGEQFF
>TRBD1|TRBJ2-5|NA|TRBV4-3|13
TGCGCCAGCAAGGACAGGGTTTCGGAGACCCAGTACTTC
CASKDRVSETQYF
>NA|TRBJ1-4|NA|TRBV6-1|13
TGTGCGGGGGGGGCGGGGCGCTATGAAAAACTGTTTTTT
CAGGAGRYEKLFF
>NA|TRBJ2-3|NA|TRBV7-6|15
TGTGCCAGCAGCTCGCAGCGGATTAGCACAGATACGCAGTATTTT
CASSSQRISTDTQYF
>TRBD1|TRBJ2-4|NA|TRBV7-9|15
TGTGCCAGCAGCGCGAGGACAGGAGTTTCGGAAAATCAGTACTTC
CASSARTGVSENQYF
>TRBD2|TRBJ2-3|NA|TRBV19|13
TGTGCCAGTAGAACTAGCGGGGGGGATACGCAGTATTTT
CASRTSGGDTQYF
>NA|TRBJ1-5|NA|TRBV18|16
TGTGCCAGCTCACCAGAGAATCACTTTAGCAATCAGCCCCAGCATTTT
CASSPENHFSNQPQHF
>NA|TRBJ2-5|NA|TRBV6-6|16
TGTGCCAGCCTTCGCGTTCTTAAGATTTACCAAGAGACCCAGTACTTC
CASLRVLKIYQETQYF
>NA|TRBJ2-1|NA|TRBV9|16
TGTGCCAGCAGCGTCCTTGGGACTTCAAACTACAATGAGCAGTTCTTC
CASSVLGTSNYNEQFF
>TRBD1|TRBJ1-2|NA|TRBV5-8|15
TGTGCCAGCAGCCTGGCCAGGGGGCGCATCGGCGGCTACACCTTC
CASSLARGRIGGYTF
>TRBD2|TRBJ2-3|few|TRBV29-1|17
TGCAGCGTTATACGGACTAGCGGGAGGGCCGTAGCAGATACGCAGTATTTT
CSVIRTSGRAVADTQYF
>NA|TRBJ2-7|NA|TRBV4-2|13
TGTGCCAGCAGCCATAACGGGGGTTACGAGCAGTACTTC
CASSHNGGYEQYF
>TRBD1|TRBJ1-2|NA|TRBV27|15
TGTGCCAGCAACCCGGGACAGGGGGCTTGGAGAGGCTACACCTTC
CASNPGQGAWRGYTF
>NA|TRBJ2-5|NA|TRBV7-9|16
TGTGCCAGCAGCTTAGCGTGGCGGGAACCCCAAGAGACCCAGTACTTC
CASSLAWREPQETQYF
>NA|TRBJ2-1|NA|TRBV11-1|16
TGTGCCAGCAGCATAGGGGACTTCCAGGCCTACAATGAGCAGTTCTTC
CASSIGDFQAYNEQFF
>NA|TRBJ1-3|NA|TRBV28|15
TGTGCCAGCAGTTTGGCGTGGAGCTCTGGAAACACCATATATTTT
CASSLAWSSGNTIYF
>TRBD1|TRBJ2-5|NA|TRBV9|15
TGTGCCAGCACCAAGGCAGGGGGCATCTCGGAGACCCAGTACTTC
CASTKAGGISETQYF
>TRBD1|TRBJ2-7|NA|TRBV30|13
TGTGCCTGGGGACAGGGGTCAACCTACGAGCAGTACTTC
CAWGQGSTYEQYF
>NA|TRBJ1-1|NA|TRBV19|12
TGTGCCAGTAGTATCGGCCCAGGGGAGGCTTTCTTT
CASSIGPGEAFF
>TRBD1|TRBJ1-2|NA|TRBV6-5|14
TGTGCCAGCAGTCCGACAGGGGGCGGCGATGGCTACACCTTC
CASSPTGGGDGYTF
>NA|TRBJ2-2|NA|TRBV9|17
TGTGCCAGCAGCCCCTCGACTAGTCATTTAATAACCGGGGAGCTGTTTTTT
CASSPSTSHLITGELFF
>TRBD1|TRBJ2-7|NA|TRBV6-6|14
TGTGCCAGCAGACCGGGACAGAAGACCTACGAGCAGTACTTC
CASRPGQKTYEQYF
>NA|TRBJ2-1|NA|TRBV27|13
TGTGCCAGCAGCAACACGGGCTACAATGAGCAGTTCTTC
CASSNTGYNEQFF
>TRBD2|TRBJ2-7|NA|TRBV7-2|15
TGTGCCAGCAGCCCACGGACTAGCGTCTCCTACGAGCAGTACTTC
CASSPRTSVSYEQYF
>NA|TRBJ1-2|once|TRBV19|14
TGTGCCAGTAGAGAAACTGGGCGGAGGGATGGCTACACCTTC
CASRETGRRDGYTF
>TRBD2|TRBJ2-7|NA|TRBV28|16
TGTGCCAGCAGCCGCCCCGGGACTAGCCGACCCTACGAGCAGTACTTC
CASSRPGTSRPYEQYF
>NA|TRBJ2-7|NA|TRBV27|14
TGTGCCAGCAGTTTATTTCCAGGAATAGGCGAGCAGTACTTC
CASSLFPGIGEQYF
>TRBD1|TRBJ1-5|NA|TRBV15|15
TGTGCCACCAGCAGAGGTCCAGGGGGCGATCAGCCCCAGCATTTT
CATSRGPGGDQPQHF
>TRBD1|TRBJ2-1|NA|TRBV25-1|16
TGTGCCAGCACCCTTGCCGCCGGGACAGGGCAAAATGAGCAGTTCTTC
CASTLAAGTGQNEQFF
>NA|TRBJ1-5|NA|TRBV4-1|17
TGCGCCAGCAGCCAAGAAGGTGGTGGGGGGAGCAATCAGCCCCAGCATTTT
CASSQEGGGGSNQPQHF